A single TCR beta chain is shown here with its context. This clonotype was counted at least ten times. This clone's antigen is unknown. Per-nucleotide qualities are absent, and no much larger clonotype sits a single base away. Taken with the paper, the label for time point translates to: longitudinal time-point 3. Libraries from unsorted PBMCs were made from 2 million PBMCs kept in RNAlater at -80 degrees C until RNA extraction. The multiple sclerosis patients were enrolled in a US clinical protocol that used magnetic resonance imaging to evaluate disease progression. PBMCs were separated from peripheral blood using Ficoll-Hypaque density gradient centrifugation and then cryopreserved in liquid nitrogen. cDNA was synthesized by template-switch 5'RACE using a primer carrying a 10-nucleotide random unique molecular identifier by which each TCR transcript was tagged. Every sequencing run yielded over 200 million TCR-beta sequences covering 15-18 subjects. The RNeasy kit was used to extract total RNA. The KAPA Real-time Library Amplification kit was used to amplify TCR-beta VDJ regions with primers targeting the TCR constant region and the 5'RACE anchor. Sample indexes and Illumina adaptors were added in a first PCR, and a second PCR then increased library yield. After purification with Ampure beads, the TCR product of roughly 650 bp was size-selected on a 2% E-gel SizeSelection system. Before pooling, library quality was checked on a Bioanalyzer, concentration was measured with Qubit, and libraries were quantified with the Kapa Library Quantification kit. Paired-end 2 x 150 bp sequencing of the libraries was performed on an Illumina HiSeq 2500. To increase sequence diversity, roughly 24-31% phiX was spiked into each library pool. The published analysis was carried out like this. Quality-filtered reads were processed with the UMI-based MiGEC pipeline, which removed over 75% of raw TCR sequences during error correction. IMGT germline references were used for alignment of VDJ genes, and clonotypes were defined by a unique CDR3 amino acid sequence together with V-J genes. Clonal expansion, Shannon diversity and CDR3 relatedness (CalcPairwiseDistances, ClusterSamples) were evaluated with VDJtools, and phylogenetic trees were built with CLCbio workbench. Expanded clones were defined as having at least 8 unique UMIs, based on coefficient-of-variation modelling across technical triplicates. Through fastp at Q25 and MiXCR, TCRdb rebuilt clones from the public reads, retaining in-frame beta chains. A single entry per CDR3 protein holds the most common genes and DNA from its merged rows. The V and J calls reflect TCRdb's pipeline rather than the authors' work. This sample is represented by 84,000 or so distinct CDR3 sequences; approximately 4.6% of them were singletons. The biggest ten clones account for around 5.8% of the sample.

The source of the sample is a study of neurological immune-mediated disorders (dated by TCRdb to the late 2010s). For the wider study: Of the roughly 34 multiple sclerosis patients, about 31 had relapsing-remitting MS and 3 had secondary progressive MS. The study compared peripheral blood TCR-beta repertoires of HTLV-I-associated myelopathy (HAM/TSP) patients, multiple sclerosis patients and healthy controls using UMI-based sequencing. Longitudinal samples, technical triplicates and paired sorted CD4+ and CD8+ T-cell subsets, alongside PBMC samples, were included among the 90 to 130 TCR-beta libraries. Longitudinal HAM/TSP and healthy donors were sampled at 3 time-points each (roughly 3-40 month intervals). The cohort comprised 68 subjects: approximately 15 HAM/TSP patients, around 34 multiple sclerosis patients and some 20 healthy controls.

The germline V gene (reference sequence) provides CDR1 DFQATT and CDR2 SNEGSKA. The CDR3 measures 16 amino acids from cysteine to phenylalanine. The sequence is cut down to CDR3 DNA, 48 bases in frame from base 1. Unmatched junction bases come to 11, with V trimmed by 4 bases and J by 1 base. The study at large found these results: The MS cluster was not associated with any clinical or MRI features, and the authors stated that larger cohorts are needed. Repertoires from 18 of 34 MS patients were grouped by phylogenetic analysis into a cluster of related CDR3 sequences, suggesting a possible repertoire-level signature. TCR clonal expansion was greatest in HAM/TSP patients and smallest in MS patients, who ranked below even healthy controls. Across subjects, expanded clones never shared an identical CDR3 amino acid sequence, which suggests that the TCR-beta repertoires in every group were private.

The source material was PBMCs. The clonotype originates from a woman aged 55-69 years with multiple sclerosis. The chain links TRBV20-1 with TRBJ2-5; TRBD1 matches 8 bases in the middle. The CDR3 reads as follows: CSATTTGASAQETQYF. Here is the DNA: TGCAGTGCTACGACGACAGGGGCGAGTGCCCAAGAGACCCAGTACTTC.